This T cell receptor beta chain was sequenced in a study of response to subunit inactivated influenza vaccine. Germline V gene lookup returns CDR1 SGHTA and CDR2 FQGNSA. This CDR3 contains 16 residues. V lost 5 bases and J lost 1; bases outside the gene matches: 5. Findings and caveats of the study: A suggestion made by the authors is that each seasonal influenza vaccination recruits few new T cells.

TCRdb used MiXCR to reprocess the RT-PCR reads, holding one entry per CDR3 protein. This sample yields about 780,000 distinct CDR3 sequences, of which about a fifth are seen a single time; around 9.9% belongs to the top ten. This clonotype appeared a few times. Antigen: not known. The chain employs TRBV7-2 and TRBJ2-2; 9 bases are shared with TRBD1. The TCR sequence derives from a man aged 50 to 59 who received an inactivated influenza vaccine. Material: PBMCs from blood, obtained less than 6 days after vaccination. CDR3 coding DNA: TGTGCCAGCAGCCTACGACAGGGGGGGAACACCGGGGAGCTGTTTTTT. Protein product: CASSLRQGGNTGELFF. Based on the CDR3 plus reference TRBV7-2 and TRBJ2-2, the full variable domain is GAGVSQSPSNKVTEKGKDVELRCDPISGHTALYWYRQSLGQGLEFLIYFQGNSAPDKSGLPSDRFSAERTGGSVSTLTIQRTQQEDSAVYLCASSLRQGGNTGELFFGEGSRLTVL.